This paragraph reports one T cell receptor beta chain. The record originates from a study of PD-1 blockade in classical Hodgkin lymphoma. The repertoire was sequenced with immunoSEQ multiplex PCR; TCRdb's copy has only in-frame clones and lacks some. The sample has about 25,000 clones, roughly three quarters seen once. The CDR3 consists of 16 residues. Germline V CDR1 and CDR2: SGHAT, FQDESV (reference sequence). With 1 base removed from V and 9 bases from J, the gap between germline ends came to 19 bases. Relapses following autologous stem cell transplantation were seen in all patients, with brentuximab vedotin exposure varying.

The sample here was peripheral blood mononuclear cells (PBMCs), taken at baseline. This receptor was taken from a human donor with classical Hodgkin lymphoma. This chain links TRBV11-1 with TRBJ1-5; D not certain. CDR3 protein: CASSLGLFEAPGPQHF. The CDR3 region has the DNA TGTGCCAGCAGCTTAGGCCTTTTCGAGGCCCCAGGGCCCCAGCATTTT.